The 23 T cell receptor beta chains in this list originate from one sample, sequenced in a study of blood T cell repertoires in COVID-19. TCRdb's table, derived via immunoSEQ multiplex PCR, lists solely in-frame clones and lacks some. The sample includes approximately 160,000 clones, around 80% of them seen just once. The sequenced sample consisted of peripheral blood. The receptors come from a woman in her sixties with acute or convalescent COVID-19.

The genes are TRBV4-3 and TRBJ2-1, with 10 bases lining up with TRBD1. The V segment lost 4 bases and the J segment 5 bases; nucleotides outside the gene matches: 11. The CDR3 extends over 17 amino acids. Germline CDR1 LGHNA, CDR2 YSLEER. The CDR3 sequence is CASSLWTGDRGNNEQFF. CDR3 DNA: TGCGCCAGCAGCCTTTGGACCGGGGACAGGGGAAACAATGAGCAGTTCTTC.

The chain recombines TRBV15 with TRBJ2-7, with 9 bases matching TRBD1. The CDR3 has 14 residues. From germline, CDR1 is LNHNV and CDR2 YYDKDF (reference sequence). V lost 4 bases, J lost 2 bases, and 3 bases stayed unmatched. CDR3 sequence: CATSTRQGAYEQYF. For the CDR3, the DNA is TGTGCCACCAGCACCCGACAGGGGGCCTACGAGCAGTACTTC.

J is TRBJ2-3 and V is TRBV9, with D maybe TRBD2 (5 bases). Trimming left V 5 bases short and J 6 bases short, with 16 bases between. Germline V CDR1 and CDR2: SGDLS, YYNGEE. CDR3 length: 14 amino acids. The CDR3 spells CASSPGLAPDTQYF. The CDR3 DNA is TGTGCCAGCAGTCCCGGGCTAGCCCCCGATACGCAGTATTTT.

This rearrangement joins TRBV18 to TRBJ2-1; 10 bases match TRBD2. CDR1 is KGHSH, CDR2 LQKENI, per germline. This CDR3 contains 17 residues. Germline trimming cut 0 bases from V and 7 bases from J; bases unmatched to any gene: 9. The CDR3 DNA is TGTGCCAGCTCACCACCAAGAGGGGGACTAGCGTTTAATGAGCAGTTCTTC. Amino acids: CASSPPRGGLAFNEQFF.

Here the CDR3 DNA reads TGTGCCAGCAGCTTAGATACGGGGGGATCCTACAATGAGCAGTTCTTC. It translates to CASSLDTGGSYNEQFF. The J gene is TRBJ2-1, the V gene TRBV11-3, with 7 bases aligning to TRBD2. Germline CDR1 and CDR2: SGHNT and YENEEA. The CDR3 is 16 amino acids. Unmatched junction bases numbered 3, after V lost 0 bases and J lost 1 base. Full variable domain (remainder filled in from reference TRBV11-3 and TRBJ2-1): EAGVVQSPRYKIIEKKQPVAFWCNPISGHNTLYWYLQNLGQGPELLIRYENEEAVDDSQLPKDRFSAERLKGVDSTLKIQPAELGDSAVYLCASSLDTGGSYNEQFFGPGTRLTVL.

The V call is TRBV21-1, the J call TRBJ2-7; the tabulated D call, TRBD1, remains unverified against the DNA. TRBV21-1 is a listed pseudogene. CDR3 size: 15 residues. CDR3 in amino acids: CASSSTGTNSYEQYF. The CDR3 DNA follows: TGTGCCAGCAGCAGCACCGGGACAAACTCCTACGAGCAGTACTTC.

As to this clone: Other DNA sequences in this sample translate to the same CDR3. The V and J genes are TRBV10-3 and TRBJ2-7, with TRBD1 identical over 12 bases. This CDR3 has 16 residues. Germline loops: CDR1 ENHRY, CDR2 SYGVKD. The junction had 4 bases not matched to a gene; V was cut back by 0 bases and J by 4 bases. CDR3 region: CAISESGTGGAYEQYF. For the CDR3, the DNA is TGTGCCATCAGTGAGTCCGGGACAGGGGGCGCGTACGAGCAGTACTTC.

The CDR3 sequence is CASSLSSGGQEETQYF. CDR3 in DNA: TGTGCCAGCAGTTTATCTAGCGGGGGGCAGGAAGAGACCCAGTACTTC. V is TRBV27 and J is TRBJ2-5; 10 bases agree with TRBD2. The germline gives CDR1 MNHEY, CDR2 SMNVEV (reference sequence). The CDR3 spans 16 residues. V shed 0 bases and J 3 bases; nucleotides not matched to a gene: 4.

This clone was recorded a few times. This sequence joins TRBV5-5 and TRBJ1-1, with TRBD1 matching over 10 bases. Per germline, CDR1 SGHKS and CDR2 YYEKEE (reference sequence). The CDR3 is 14 residues long. Trimming at V came to 0 bases and at J to 7 bases, leaving 3 bases not matched to a gene. The CDR3 nucleotides read TGTGCCAGCAGCTTGGGACAGGGGGCGGTTGAAGCTTTCTTT. It is translated as CASSLGQGAVEAFF.

This clone turned up a few times. The genes are TRBV5-6 and TRBJ2-7, with 8 bases aligning to TRBD2. CDR1 is SGHDT and CDR2 is YYEEEE in the germline V gene. The CDR3 covers 15 residues. V trimming: 0 bases; J trimming: 3 bases; junction bases outside the gene matches: 5. In DNA form, the CDR3 reads TGTGCCAGCAGCTTGGGCCGGACTAGCTTCTACGAGCAGTACTTC. The encoded protein is CASSLGRTSFYEQYF.

V is TRBV7-9 and J is TRBJ2-7; D is ambiguous. Germline V CDR1 and CDR2: SEHNR, FQNEAQ (reference sequence). The CDR3 totals 13 residues. Trimming removed 1 base at V and 2 bases at J, with 6 bases between. CDR3 nucleotides: TGTGCCAGCAGCTTAGTACCAGCCTACGAGCAGTACTTC. Amino acids: CASSLVPAYEQYF. Combining the CDR3 with reference TRBV7-9 and TRBJ2-7 gives the whole variable domain DTGVSQNPRHKITKRGQNVTFRCDPISEHNRLYWYRQTLGQGPEFLTYFQNEAQLEKSRLLSDRFSAERPKGSFSTLEIQRTEQGDSAMYLCASSLVPAYEQYFGPGTRLTVT.

The chain joins TRBV19 to TRBJ2-1, with 9 bases identical to TRBD1. CDR1 and CDR2 from the germline V gene are LNHDA and SQIVND (reference sequence). V trimming: 5 bases; J trimming: 7 bases; junction bases outside the gene matches: 15. CDR3 size: 17 residues. CDR3: CASSSHSGTGPGNEQFF. In DNA form, the CDR3 reads TGTGCCAGTAGTTCACACTCCGGGACAGGGCCGGGGAATGAGCAGTTCTTC.

CDR3 sequence reads: CASSYSQYTDTQYF. In nucleotides, the CDR3 is TGTGCCAGCAGTTACAGTCAGTACACAGATACGCAGTATTTT. The chain links TRBV6-5 to TRBJ2-3; D unresolved. Looked up from germline, CDR1 is MNHEY and CDR2 is SVGAGI. This CDR3 is 14 amino acids long. V lost 2 bases, J lost 2 bases, and 8 bases lay in between.

The chain uses TRBV29-1 and TRBJ2-1, with TRBD2 matching 10 bases. J was trimmed by 7 bases and V by 4 bases; bases with no gene match: 16. The germline V gene encodes CDR1 SQVTM and CDR2 ANQGSEA. This CDR3 spans 17 amino acids. The CDR3 region has the DNA TGCAGCGTTGCCGGGTTTGTCGGGACTAGCGTACCTAATGAGCAGTTCTTC. Residues: CSVAGFVGTSVPNEQFF.

In this sample, this clone turned up once. Other DNA sequences in the same sample also yield this CDR3. The chain couples TRBV6-5 to TRBJ1-3; TRBD1 aligns across 8 bases. This CDR3 comprises 15 residues. The germline V gene has CDR1 MNHEY and CDR2 SVGAGI. J lost 0 bases, V lost 6 bases, and 4 bases had no gene match. CDR3 sequence (DNA): TGTGCCAGCAGAAGAGACAGGGGCTCTGGAAACACCATATATTTT. The encoded protein is CASRRDRGSGNTIYF.

V and J are TRBV19 and TRBJ2-7; a weak D match, TRBD2 (9 bases). Trimming removed 6 bases at V and 2 bases at J, with 17 bases between. CDR3 size: 15 residues. Germline V gene data show CDR1 as LNHDA and CDR2 as SQIVND (reference sequence). The CDR3: CASSLAGQATYEQYF. CDR3 coding DNA: TGTGCCAGTAGCCTAGCGGGACAGGCTACCTACGAGCAGTACTTC.

This chain uses TRBV2 with TRBJ2-3, with D possibly being TRBD2 (5 bases). This CDR3 has 15 amino acids. V was clipped by 7 bases and J by 6 bases, with 20 bases between them. CDR1 and CDR2 (germline): SNHLY, FYNNEI. CDR3 DNA: TGTGCCAGCACAAGGCGGGCCCATTCGGCGGATACGCAGTATTTT. It translates to CASTRRAHSADTQYF.

This clone was counted a single time. V usage is TRBV18 and J usage is TRBJ1-5; 10 bases agree with TRBD1. The CDR3 loop spans 15 amino acids. V trimming: 4 bases; J trimming: 2 bases; junction bases outside the gene matches: 2. Per the germline V gene, CDR1 is KGHSH and CDR2 is LQKENI. In DNA form, the CDR3 reads TGTGCCAGCTCACGGGGGACAGGGGGCAATCAGCCCCAGCATTTT. This translates into CASSRGTGGNQPQHF.

The chain combines TRBV20-1 with TRBJ2-7, with TRBD1 matching 12 bases. CDR3 length: 15 residues. The J segment lost 6 bases and the V segment lost 3 bases, leaving 9 bases of the junction unmatched. Germline V gene data show CDR1 as DFQATT and CDR2 as SNEGSKA (reference sequence). Here the CDR3 DNA reads TGCAGTGCTAGTGCTGCCGGGACAGGGGGCCTCGAGCAGTACTTC. It specifies CSASAAGTGGLEQYF.

The J gene is TRBJ1-4, the V gene TRBV7-2, with 8 bases lining up with TRBD1. The CDR3 runs to 15 residues. CDR1 and CDR2 (germline): SGHTA, FQGNSA. Trimming cost V 5 bases and J 6 bases; bases outside gene matches: 8. CDR3 sequence: CASSVNRGNYEKLFF. Here the CDR3 DNA reads TGTGCCAGCAGCGTAAACAGGGGGAACTATGAAAAACTGTTTTTT.

The chain has TRBV9 and TRBJ2-5, with TRBD1 as a possible D gene (5 bases). Germline V CDR1 and CDR2: SGDLS, YYNGEE. V lost 3 bases and J lost 2, with 17 bases in between. The CDR3 sequence is 16 residues long. Here the CDR3 DNA reads TGTGCCAGCAGCGCCAACCTAGACAGCGCTCAAGAGACCCAGTACTTC. Translating it yields CASSANLDSAQETQYF.

This clone occurred a few times. The chain combines TRBV3-1 (or the pseudogene TRBV3-2) with TRBJ1-2, with a tentative D call TRBD1 (5 bases). Germline V gene lookup returns CDR1 LGHDT and CDR2 YNNKEL (reference sequence). The CDR3 runs 15 residues. V shed 1 base and J shed 4 bases, with 13 bases lying between them. The CDR3 bases are TGTGCCAGCAGCCAAGTTTCAGGGAACCCCTATGGCTACACCTTC. Amino acid sequence: CASSQVSGNPYGYTF.

The chain uses TRBV18 and TRBJ1-6; the match to TRBD1 covers 11 bases. The CDR3 extends over 15 amino acids. With V trimmed by 3 bases and J by 10 bases, 5 bases remained unmatched. Germline V gene sequence: CDR1 KGHSH, CDR2 LQKENI. CDR3 region: CASSPGTGGASPLHF. The CDR3 bases are TGTGCCAGCTCACCCGGGACAGGGGGAGCATCACCCCTCCACTTT.